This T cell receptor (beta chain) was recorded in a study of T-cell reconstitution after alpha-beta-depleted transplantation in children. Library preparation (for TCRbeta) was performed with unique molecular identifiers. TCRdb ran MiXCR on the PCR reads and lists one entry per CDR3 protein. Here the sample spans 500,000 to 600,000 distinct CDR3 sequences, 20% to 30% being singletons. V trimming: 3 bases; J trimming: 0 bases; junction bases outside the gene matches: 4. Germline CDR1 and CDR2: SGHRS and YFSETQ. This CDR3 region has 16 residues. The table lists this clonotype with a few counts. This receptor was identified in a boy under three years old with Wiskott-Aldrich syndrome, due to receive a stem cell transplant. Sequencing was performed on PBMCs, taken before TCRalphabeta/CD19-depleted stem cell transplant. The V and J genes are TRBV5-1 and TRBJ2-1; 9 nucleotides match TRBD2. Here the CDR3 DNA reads TGCGCCAGCAGCTGGATTAGCGGGAGCTCCTACAATGAGCAGTTCTTC. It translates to CASSWISGSSYNEQFF. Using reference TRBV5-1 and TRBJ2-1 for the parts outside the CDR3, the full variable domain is KAGVTQTPRYLIKTRGQQVTLSCSPISGHRSVSWYQQTPGQGLQFLFEYFSETQRNKGNFPGRFSGRQFSNSRSEMNVSTLELGDSALYLCASSWISGSSYNEQFFGPGTRLTVL.